This TCR beta chain emerged from a study of long-term antiretroviral therapy in people with HIV. Study context: A decade or so separates the oldest specimens from the later 2015 immediate-ART recommendation. Study-wide results and caveats: Transplant donor controls retained higher diversity, though diversity increased after ART.

Note on this clone: As yet, its antigen is unknown.

Post-ART PBMC samples numbered at least two per donor, and pre-ART ones at least one. Survey-level immunoSEQ v3.0 assays were run. Sequencing used immunoSEQ multiplex PCR; TCRdb keeps in-frame clones, though not all of them. The sample lists tens of thousands of clones, around 80% occurring once. The germline gives CDR1 SGHAT, CDR2 FQNNGV. V shed 3 bases and J shed 4 bases, with 7 bases lying between them. This CDR3 contains 12 residues. The rearrangement joins TRBV11-2 to TRBJ2-7; D is ambiguous. The origin of this receptor is a woman aged 18-29 years with HIV. The material was unsorted PBMCs, obtained 0.8 years after starting antiretroviral therapy. CDR3 residues: CASSFGDYEQYF. CDR3 DNA sequence: TGTGCCAGCAGCTTCGGAGATTACGAGCAGTACTTC.